This T cell receptor beta chain came from a study of tumor and adjacent non-tumor tissue in lung cancer. This sample's RNA came from whole unsorted tissue. A modified ARM-PCR protocol with three rounds of nested PCR amplified TCRbeta. TCRdb reprocessed the multiplex PCR reads via MiXCR and lists one record per CDR3 protein. The table lists tens of thousands of distinct CDR3 sequences, roughly 66% of them singletons. CDR3 length: 15 amino acids. Germline V lookup: CDR1 LGHNA, CDR2 YSLEER. The count of this clonotype is one. Germline is not matched at one junction end, which may reflect a read error. Source material: lung tumor tissue. The chain carries TRBV4-3 and TRBJ2-1; D uncertain. This receptor was obtained from a man aged 60 to 75 with non-small cell lung cancer. CDR3: CASSQVDAGSNEQFF. CDR3 sequence (DNA): TGCGCCAGTAGCCAAGTAGATGCCGGTTCCAATGAGCAGTTCTTC.